This T cell receptor (beta chain) was sequenced in a study of blood T cells in healthy people across ages (dated by TCRdb to the mid-2010s). For context, the study as a whole: Template switching captured roughly one uniquely barcoded TCR beta cDNA molecule per two T cells in model experiments. Two additional independent replicas of 1 million unique cDNA reads from the same blood draw were analyzed for two donors (one aged 18 to 30 and one aged 80 or older). To avoid experimental bias, donors of different ages were randomly spread across the sequencing lanes. To track age-related changes in TCR beta repertoire diversity, the study relied on deep sequencing normalized with unique cDNA molecular identifiers. Donors were grouped into four age groups: young (average about 15 years), middle-aged (39), aged (over 55) and long-lived (approximately 75).

Paper-wide results and their limitations: Compared with the aged group, more naive CD4+ T cells, fewer expanded clones and increased TCR diversity were shown by the long-lived group, suggesting age selection. The CMV infection status of donors was not known, potentially confounding age-related changes in expanded clonotypes. As age increased, observed TCR beta diversity per million T cells dropped in a roughly linear way, and a significant reduction was already evident by age roughly 36. There was a strong correlation between observed TCR beta diversity and the percentage of naive T cells measured by flow cytometry. Since profiling was done on bulk unsorted PBMCs, naive and antigen-experienced compartments could not be conclusively compared. Total diversity estimates from one million sequenced T cells were considered lower bounds and underestimates.

Libraries came from 5' RACE. Sequenced using an Illumina HiSeq 2500. The second PCR ran for about 7 to 11 cycles and used a J-beta primer mix along with a sample-barcoded 5' primer. A unique molecular identifier was introduced onto each TCR beta cDNA molecule by a template-switch 5' adaptor carrying 12 random nucleotides. Each sample yielded at least 3 million CDR3-containing paired-end reads. First-strand cDNA synthesis was performed from all RNA using the Mint cDNA synthesis kit, with priming by a TRBC-specific oligonucleotide. Following uracil-DNA glycosylase treatment, all cDNA underwent a first 18-cycle PCR with the universal primers M1SS and BC2_uni_R. Per the source publication's procedure: Each sample was normalized by randomly selecting 1 million high-quality reads, each carrying a distinct molecular identifier. Instead of being binned into consensus sequences, reads that shared molecular identifiers were thrown out. MiTCR, run with a Q25 quality threshold and the strictest error-elimination algorithm, handled CDR3 identification, clonotype clustering and error correction. A nonparametric unseen species model using Euler transformation provided a lower-bound estimate of total TCR beta diversity. The public reads were run again by TCRdb, first through fastp at Q25 and then through MiXCR, and only productive beta chains were kept. For every CDR3 protein sequence, its rows merge into one entry that carries the most common genes and DNA. TCRdb assigned the V and J calls; the authors' analysis was not used. This sample is represented by roughly 410,000 distinct CDR3 sequences; approximately 52% of them were singletons. The ten largest clones capture under 65% of the sample.

This clonotype was detected only a few times. Its cognate antigen has yet to be identified. Per-base qualities were not stored, and no clone one base away is much larger. The cysteine opens and the phenylalanine closes a CDR3 of 11 amino acids. Only CDR3 DNA is held: 33 bases, read in frame from base 1. The germline V gene (reference sequence) supplies CDR1 LGHDT and CDR2 YNNKEL. V gives up 5 bases and J gives up 7 bases, and the segment between their germline ends measures 7 bases. Systemically healthy Caucasian individuals from Russia, roughly 40 in total and aged roughly 6 to 90 years, were included as donors. Around 9.9 milliliters of peripheral blood were collected from each donor into EDTA-treated Vacutainer tubes. PBMCs were isolated by Ficoll-Paque density-gradient centrifugation, with at least 7 million obtained per sample. Trizol reagent was used to extract total RNA from the PBMCs, yielding at least 5.5 micrograms per sample. The percentages of naive CD45RAhigh/CD27high T cells were determined by flow cytometry on a PBMC aliquot from every donor.

Rearrangement joined TRBV3-1 to TRBJ2-3, with the D segment identity uncertain. Specimen: blood. The sequence was obtained from a man aged 60 to 75 in good health. Here the CDR3 is given as CASSSSNTQYF. DNA sequence: TGTGCCAGCAGCTCCTCAAATACGCAGTATTTT.